These 17 T cell receptor beta chains came from one sample sequenced in a study of T cells in Graves' hyperthyroidism and ophthalmopathy. The investigators amplified TCR beta CDR3 regions from RNA transcripts. RT-PCR in the first round (using the HTBI primer set) targeted the TCR CDR3. TCRdb re-analysed the multiplex PCR reads in MiXCR, keeping a single row per CDR3 protein. Here the sample spans about 610,000 distinct CDR3 sequences, 14% to 15% being singletons. Sequenced sample: blood. The receptors derive from a woman between 40 and 50 years old with Graves' ophthalmopathy.

This clonotype was detected many times. This chain uses TRBV7-2 with TRBJ2-5; the D is unclear. The CDR3 runs 16 residues. V was pared by 3 bases and J by 4 bases, with 18 bases between. Looked up from germline, CDR1 is SGHTA and CDR2 is FQGNSA. Written as DNA, the CDR3 is TGTGCCAGCAGCTTCCGGGCCCCCGCTGCGTCAGAGACCCAGTACTTC. Protein product: CASSFRAPAASETQYF.

Details on this clonotype: Compared with germline, one end of the junction differs, possibly owing to a read error. The gene calls are TRBV7-3 and TRBJ1-1, with unresolved D. CDR1 is SGHTA, CDR2 FQGTGA, per germline. The CDR3 totals 13 residues. CDR3 nucleotide sequence: TGTGACAGCAGCTTAAGCGTGAACACTGAAGCTTTCTTT. The encoded protein is CDSSLSVNTEAFF. Supplemented by reference TRBV7-3 and TRBJ1-1, the full variable domain reads GAGVSQTPSNKVTEKGKYVELRCDPISGHTALYWYRQSLGQGPEFLIYFQGTGAADDSGLPNDRFFAVRPEGSVSTLKIQRTERGDSAVYLCDSSLSVNTEAFFGQGTRLTVV.

The CDR3 sequence is CASPRRGTGELFF. CDR3 bases: TGTGCCAGTCCGCGGAGGGGCACCGGGGAGCTGTTTTTT. The genes are TRBV19 and TRBJ2-2; perhaps TRBD2 as D (6 bases). The CDR3 length is 13 residues. V lost 8 bases and J lost 4, with 11 bases in between. Germline CDR1 reads LNHDA; CDR2 reads SQIVND (reference sequence).

This chain uses TRBV10-2 with TRBJ2-5; TRBD2 aligns across 7 bases. Germline CDR1 and CDR2: WSHSY and SAAADI. Germline trimming cut 8 bases from V and 5 bases from J; bases unmatched to any gene: 8. This CDR3 contains 13 residues. The CDR3 coding sequence is TGCGCCAGCGGGCCGGGAGGTTTGGAGACCCAGTACTTC. Protein: CASGPGGLETQYF.

This clonotype came up many times. The chain joins TRBV4-1 to TRBJ1-1, with 7 bases aligning to TRBD1. The CDR3 is 15 amino acids. Trimming took 1 base from V and 3 from J; bases not matched to a gene: 5. The germline V gene has CDR1 MGHRA and CDR2 YSYEKL. The CDR3 DNA reads TGCGCCAGCAGCCAAGTAGGGGGCATTGACACTGAAGCTTTCTTT. It codes for CASSQVGGIDTEAFF.

This clonotype was seen a few times. This chain links TRBV29-1 with TRBJ2-5; D possibly corresponds to TRBD2 (5 bases). Germline-derived CDR1 and CDR2 are SQVTM and ANQGSEA. The CDR3 runs to 14 residues. V was cut by 3 bases and J by 1 base, with 12 bases left in between. The DNA for the CDR3 is TGCAGCGTTGATCGGGAAAACCCCCAAGAGACCCAGTACTTC. This codes for CSVDRENPQETQYF. The full variable domain, its missing parts supplied by reference TRBV29-1 and TRBJ2-5, is SAVISQKPSRDICQRGTSLTIQCQVDSQVTMMFWYRQQPGQSLTLIATANQGSEATYESGFVIDKFPISRPNLTFSTLTVSNMSPEDSSIYLCSVDRENPQETQYFGPGTRLLVL.

Ten or more counts support this clonotype. The chain recombines TRBV12-5 with TRBJ2-5, with a weak D call TRBD1 (5 bases). With 1 base removed from V and 5 bases from J, the gap between germline ends came to 11 bases. CDR1 is LGHNT and CDR2 is FRNRAP in the germline V gene. There are 14 residues in the CDR3. This CDR3 reads CASGLGTGRETQYF. The CDR3 DNA sequence: TGTGCTAGTGGTTTGGGTACAGGACGGGAGACCCAGTACTTC. The full variable domain, in which reference TRBV12-5 and TRBJ2-5 provide the parts outside the CDR3, is DARVTQTPRHKVTEMGQEVTMRCQPILGHNTVFWYRQTMMQGLELLAYFRNRAPLDDSGMPKDRFSAEMPDATLATLKIQPSEPRDSAVYFCASGLGTGRETQYFGPGTRLLVL.

The chain is built from TRBV5-1 and TRBJ2-7; D may match TRBD1 or TRBD2 (6 bases each). Trimming pared 0 bases from V and 7 bases from J, leaving 14 bases between. The CDR3 has 14 amino acids. In germline, CDR1 is SGHRS, CDR2 YFSETQ. The CDR3 sequence: CASSLAGGREEQYF. CDR3 DNA: TGCGCCAGCAGCTTGGCCGGGGGCCGGGAGGAGCAGTACTTC. Variable domain in full (rest from reference TRBV5-1 and TRBJ2-7): KAGVTQTPRYLIKTRGQQVTLSCSPISGHRSVSWYQQTPGQGLQFLFEYFSETQRNKGNFPGRFSGRQFSNSRSEMNVSTLELGDSALYLCASSLAGGREEQYFGPGTRLTVT.

This clonotype was recorded at least ten times. The V gene is TRBV28, the J gene TRBJ2-5, with TRBD1 matching 9 bases. V gave up 5 bases and J gave up 7 bases; unmatched junction bases: 14. CDR1 and CDR2 from the germline V gene are MDHEN and SYDVKM. The CDR3 is made up of 16 amino acids. In DNA, the CDR3 is TGTGCCAGCAGTCCTCTTTCGGGACAGGGCAGCAGGACCCAGTACTTC. It is translated as CASSPLSGQGSRTQYF.

This clonotype was seen ten or more times. The CDR3 nucleotides read TGTGCCAGCAGTGAATGGGACAGCTCTAACTATGGCTACACCTTC. This encodes CASSEWDSSNYGYTF. The chain combines TRBV25-1 with TRBJ1-2; TRBD1 agrees at 7 bases. The CDR3 length is 15 residues. J was trimmed by 0 bases and V by 1 base; bases with no gene match: 2. Germline V gene data show CDR1 as MGHDK and CDR2 as SYGVNS.

This clonotype has at least ten counts. The DNA of the CDR3 is TGTGCCAGCAGCTTAGCGGCAGAGGGCTACACCTTC. Its protein is CASSLAAEGYTF. The gene calls are TRBV7-2 and TRBJ1-2; the D is unclear. V was clipped by 0 bases and J by 8 bases, with 7 bases between them. Looked up from germline, CDR1 is SGHTA and CDR2 is FQGNSA. CDR3 length equals 12 residues. Looking up the rest from reference TRBV7-2 and TRBJ1-2 gives the full variable domain: GAGVSQSPSNKVTEKGKDVELRCDPISGHTALYWYRQSLGQGLEFLIYFQGNSAPDKSGLPSDRFSAERTGGSVSTLTIQRTQQEDSAVYLCASSLAAEGYTFGSGTRLTVV.

This clonotype was seen many times. The gene calls are TRBV20-1 and TRBJ1-5; the D is unclear. The CDR3 spans 13 residues. Germline values: CDR1 DFQATT, CDR2 SNEGSKA (reference sequence). V dropped 1 base and J dropped 1 base, with 5 bases sitting between them. CDR3 sequence reads: CSARVQSNQPQHF. The CDR3, as DNA: TGCAGTGCTAGAGTACAGAGCAATCAGCCCCAGCATTTT.

This clonotype was seen repeatedly, ten times or more. The rearrangement joins TRBV7-9 to TRBJ1-1, with D unresolved. The CDR3 consists of 13 residues. V was trimmed by 8 bases and J by 8 bases, leaving 18 bases between them. Per germline, CDR1 SEHNR and CDR2 FQNEAQ (reference sequence). The chain's CDR3 is CASVPSVVLEAFF. The CDR3 nucleotides are TGTGCCAGCGTACCGAGCGTGGTGTTGGAAGCTTTCTTT.

This clonotype was recorded many times. V usage is TRBV5-5 and J usage is TRBJ2-3; D gene uncertain. Trimming removed 4 bases from V and 1 base from J, with 13 bases in between. This CDR3 comprises 15 residues. Germline loops: CDR1 SGHKS, CDR2 YYEKEE (reference sequence). This CDR3 reads CASSPTSWGTDTQYF. In nucleotides, the CDR3 is TGTGCCAGCAGCCCCACCAGCTGGGGCACAGATACGCAGTATTTT.

The chain carries TRBV28 and TRBJ2-5; 11 bases align to TRBD2. The J segment lost 4 bases and the V segment lost 8 bases, leaving 9 bases of the junction unmatched. Germline V gives CDR1 MDHEN, CDR2 SYDVKM. The CDR3 sequence is 15 residues long. The CDR3 DNA reads TGTGCCAGCGCAGGTAGCGGGAGGGCCCCAGAGACCCAGTACTTC. Protein: CASAGSGRAPETQYF.

At least ten counts were recorded for this clonotype. The chain couples TRBV28 to TRBJ2-5; D is unclear. The CDR3 totals 17 residues. Between the trimmed V and J ends, which lost 6 bases and 2 bases, there was a span of 22 bases. The V gene's germline CDR1 is MDHEN and CDR2 SYDVKM. The CDR3 DNA is TGTGCCAGCAGGCCTCCTGCAACAGAGGACCCGCAAGAGACCCAGTACTTC. It encodes CASRPPATEDPQETQYF.

A few counts support this clonotype. V and J are TRBV24-1 and TRBJ2-1, with 7 bases identical to TRBD2. Looked up from germline, CDR1 is KGHDR and CDR2 is SFDVKD. The CDR3 consists of 13 residues. The trim removed 4 bases at V and 12 bases at J, leaving 8 bases unmatched. In nucleotides, the CDR3 is TGTGCCACCAGTGAGGGGCTAGCGGTCCGGCAGTTCTTC. Translating it yields CATSEGLAVRQFF.